The present T cell receptor (beta chain) was sequenced within a study of T cells in Graves' hyperthyroidism and ophthalmopathy. Findings and limits, study-wide: Most expanded thyroid clonotypes above 0.001 recurred in blood.

The sample holds many counts of this clonotype. What it binds is unknown. This CDR3 comprises 13 residues. Germline V gives CDR1 SGHTS, CDR2 YDEGEE. Trimming removed 8 bases from V and 3 bases from J; junction bases left unmatched: 2. Exclusion followed for patients with uncontrolled infection, other autoimmune disease, pregnancy or lactation. TCR beta CDR3 regions were amplified from RNA. With the HTBI primer set, the TCR CDR3 went through a first round of RT-PCR. TCRdb recomputed calls from the multiplex PCR reads with MiXCR, one row per CDR3 protein. The table shows 500,000 or so distinct CDR3 sequences, with more than 15% occurring only once.

The sequence was obtained from a woman under 30 with Graves' ophthalmopathy. This chain connects TRBV5-8 to TRBJ2-3; TRBD2 agrees at 11 bases. The specimen was blood. CDR3 nucleotides: TGTGCCAGTGGACTAGCGGGTACAGATACGCAGTATTTT. Its translation: CASGLAGTDTQYF.